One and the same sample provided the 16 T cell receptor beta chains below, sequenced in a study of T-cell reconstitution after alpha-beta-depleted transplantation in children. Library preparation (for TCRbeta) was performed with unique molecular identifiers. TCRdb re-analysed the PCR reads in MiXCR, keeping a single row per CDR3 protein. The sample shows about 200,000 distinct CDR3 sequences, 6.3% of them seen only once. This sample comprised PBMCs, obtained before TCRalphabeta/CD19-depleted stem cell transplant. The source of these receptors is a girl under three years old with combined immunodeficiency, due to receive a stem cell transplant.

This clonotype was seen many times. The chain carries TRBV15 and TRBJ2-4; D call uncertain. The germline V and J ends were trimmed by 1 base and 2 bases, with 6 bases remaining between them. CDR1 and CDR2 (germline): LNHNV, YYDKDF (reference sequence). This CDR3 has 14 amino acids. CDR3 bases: TGTGCCACCAGCAGAGCAGGACCCAAAAACATTCAGTACTTC. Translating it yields CATSRAGPKNIQYF.

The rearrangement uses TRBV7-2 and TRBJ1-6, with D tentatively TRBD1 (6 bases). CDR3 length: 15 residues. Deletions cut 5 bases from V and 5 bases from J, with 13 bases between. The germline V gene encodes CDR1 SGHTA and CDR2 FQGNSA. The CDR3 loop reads CASSTRQGNNSPLHF. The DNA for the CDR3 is TGTGCCAGCAGCACCCGCCAGGGGAATAATTCACCCCTCCACTTT.

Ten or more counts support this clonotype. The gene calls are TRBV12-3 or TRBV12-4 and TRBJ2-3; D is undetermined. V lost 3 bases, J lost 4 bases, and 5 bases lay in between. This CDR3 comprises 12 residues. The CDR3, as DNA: TGTGCCAGCAGTTTTCTTGCAGATACGCAGTATTTT. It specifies CASSFLADTQYF.

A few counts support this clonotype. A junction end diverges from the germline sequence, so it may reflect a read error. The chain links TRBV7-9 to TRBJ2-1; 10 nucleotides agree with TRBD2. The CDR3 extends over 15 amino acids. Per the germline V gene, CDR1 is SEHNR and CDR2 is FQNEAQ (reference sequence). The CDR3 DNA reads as TGTGCCAACAGCCCCCTCCTAGCGGGGGTGAATGAGCAGTTCTTC. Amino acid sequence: CANSPLLAGVNEQFF.

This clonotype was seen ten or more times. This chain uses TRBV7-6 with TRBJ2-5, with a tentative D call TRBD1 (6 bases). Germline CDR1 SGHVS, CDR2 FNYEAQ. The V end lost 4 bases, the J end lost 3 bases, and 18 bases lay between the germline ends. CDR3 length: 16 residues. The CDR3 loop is CASSSNILGTKETQYF. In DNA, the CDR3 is TGTGCCAGCAGCTCTAACATCCTAGGGACAAAAGAGACCCAGTACTTC.

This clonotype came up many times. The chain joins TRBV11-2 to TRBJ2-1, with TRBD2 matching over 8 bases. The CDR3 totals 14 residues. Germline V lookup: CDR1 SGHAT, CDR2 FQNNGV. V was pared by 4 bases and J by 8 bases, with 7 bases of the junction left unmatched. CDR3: CASSSLRGGHEQFF. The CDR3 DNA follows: TGTGCCAGCAGCTCCCTCCGGGGGGGCCATGAGCAGTTCTTC.

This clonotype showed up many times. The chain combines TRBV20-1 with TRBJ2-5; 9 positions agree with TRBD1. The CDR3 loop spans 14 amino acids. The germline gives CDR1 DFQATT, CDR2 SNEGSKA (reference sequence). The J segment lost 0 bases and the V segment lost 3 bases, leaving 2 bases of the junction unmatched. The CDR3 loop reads CSASRDRDQETQYF. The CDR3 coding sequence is TGCAGTGCTAGCCGGGACAGGGACCAAGAGACCCAGTACTTC.

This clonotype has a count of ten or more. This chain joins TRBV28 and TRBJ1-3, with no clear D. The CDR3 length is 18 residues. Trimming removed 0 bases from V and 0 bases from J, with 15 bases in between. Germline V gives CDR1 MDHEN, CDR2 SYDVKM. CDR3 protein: CASSLWADLLNSGNTIYF. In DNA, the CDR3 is TGTGCCAGCAGTTTATGGGCGGACCTACTTAACTCTGGAAACACCATATATTTT.

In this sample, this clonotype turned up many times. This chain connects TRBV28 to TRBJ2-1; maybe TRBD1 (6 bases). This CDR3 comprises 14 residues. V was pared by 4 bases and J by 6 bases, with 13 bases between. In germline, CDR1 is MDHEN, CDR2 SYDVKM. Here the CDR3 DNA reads TGTGCCAGCAGTTGGGGGACACAGGGCAATGAGCAGTTCTTC. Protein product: CASSWGTQGNEQFF.

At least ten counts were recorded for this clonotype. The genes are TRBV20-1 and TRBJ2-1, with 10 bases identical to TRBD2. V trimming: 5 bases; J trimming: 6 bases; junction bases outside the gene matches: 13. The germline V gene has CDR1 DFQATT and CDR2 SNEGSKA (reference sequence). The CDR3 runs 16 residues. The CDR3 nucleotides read TGCAGTGCTTTCCACCTCCTAGCGGGAGACCCCAATGAGCAGTTCTTC. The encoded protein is CSAFHLLAGDPNEQFF.

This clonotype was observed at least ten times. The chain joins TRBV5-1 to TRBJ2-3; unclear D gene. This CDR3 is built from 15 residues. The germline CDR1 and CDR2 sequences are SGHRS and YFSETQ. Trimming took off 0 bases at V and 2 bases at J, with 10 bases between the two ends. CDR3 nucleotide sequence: TGCGCCAGCAGCTTGGGAGACGGATTCACAGATACGCAGTATTTT. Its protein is CASSLGDGFTDTQYF.

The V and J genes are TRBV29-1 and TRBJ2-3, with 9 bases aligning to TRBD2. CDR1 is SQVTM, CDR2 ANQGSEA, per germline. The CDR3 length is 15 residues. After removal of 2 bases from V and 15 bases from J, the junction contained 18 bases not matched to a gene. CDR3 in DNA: TGCAGCGTTGAACCTTATGGCGGGGGGGCCGAGGTTCTTTATTTT. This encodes CSVEPYGGGAEVLYF.

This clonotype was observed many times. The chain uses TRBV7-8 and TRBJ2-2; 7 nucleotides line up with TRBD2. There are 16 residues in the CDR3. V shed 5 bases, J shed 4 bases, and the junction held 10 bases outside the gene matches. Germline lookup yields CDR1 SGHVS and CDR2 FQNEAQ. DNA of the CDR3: TGTGCCAGCAGCCCCTTTGCGGGAGTTGTCACCGGGGAGCTGTTTTTT. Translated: CASSPFAGVVTGELFF.

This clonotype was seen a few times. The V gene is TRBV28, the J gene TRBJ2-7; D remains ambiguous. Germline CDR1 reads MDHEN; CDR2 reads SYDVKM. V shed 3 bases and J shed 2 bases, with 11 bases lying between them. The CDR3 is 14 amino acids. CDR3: CASSFSDGTYEQYF. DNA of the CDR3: TGTGCCAGCAGTTTCTCGGACGGAACCTACGAGCAGTACTTC.

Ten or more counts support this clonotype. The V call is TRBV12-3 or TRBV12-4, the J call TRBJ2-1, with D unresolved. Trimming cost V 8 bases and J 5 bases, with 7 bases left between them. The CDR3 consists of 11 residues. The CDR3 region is CASGRDNEQFF. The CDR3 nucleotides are TGTGCCAGCGGACGAGACAATGAGCAGTTCTTC.

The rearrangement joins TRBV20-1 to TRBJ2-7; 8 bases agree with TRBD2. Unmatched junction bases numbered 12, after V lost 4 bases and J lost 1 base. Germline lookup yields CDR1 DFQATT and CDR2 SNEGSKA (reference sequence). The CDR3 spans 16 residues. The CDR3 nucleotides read TGCAGTGCTACCCAAAGAAGCGGGAGATATTCCTACGAGCAGTACTTC. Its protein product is CSATQRSGRYSYEQYF.